These T cell receptor beta chains were read from a single sample in a study of OX40 agonist ivuxolimab in advanced cancers. Profiled with immunoSEQ multiplex PCR; TCRdb holds only in-frame clones, not every one. The sample records about 64,000 clones, around 80% being singletons. The sequences come from CD4+ or CD8+ T cells sorted from blood, collected in a trial of the OX40 agonist ivuxolimab. The receptors derive from an adult with an advanced solid tumor such as melanoma, head and neck, liver or kidney cancer. Both conserved end residues are part of each CDR3. A D gene is named only where the DNA matches it firmly. Size values are once, few and many counts, or a class for expanded clones, and some rows have none.

V	J	D	size	CDR3	DNA
TRBV29-1	TRBJ2-7	TRBD1	.	CSVEMGQGWPAYEQYF	TGCAGCGTTGAAATGGGACAGGGGTGGCCTGCCTACGAGCAGTACTTC
TRBV4-1	TRBJ1-6	.	.	CASRQIGGEVNSPLHF	TGCGCCAGCAGGCAAATAGGGGGGGAGGTCAATTCACCCCTCCACTTT
TRBV7-3	TRBJ2-6	.	.	CASSPSGANSGANVLTF	TGTGCCAGCAGCCCGTCAGGGGCGAACTCTGGGGCCAACGTCCTGACTTTC
TRBV11-2	TRBJ1-3	TRBD1	.	CASSSRDRYYSGNTIYF	TGTGCCAGCAGCTCCCGGGACAGATACTACTCTGGAAACACCATATATTTT
TRBV6-1	TRBJ1-5	.	.	CASSQDGDQPQHF	TGTGCCAGCAGTCAGGACGGTGATCAGCCCCAGCATTTT
TRBV7-8	TRBJ2-1	TRBD2	.	CASSLWDYPNEQFF	TGTGCCAGCAGCTTGTGGGACTACCCGAATGAGCAGTTCTTC
TRBV6-1	TRBJ2-6	.	.	CASRKADSGANVLTF	TGTGCCAGCAGAAAAGCGGACTCTGGGGCCAACGTCCTGACTTTC
TRBV5-6	TRBJ2-3	.	.	CASSFSTEPSTDTQYF	TGTGCCAGCAGCTTTTCGACAGAACCATCCACAGATACGCAGTATTTT
TRBV5-6	TRBJ1-5	.	few	CASSKLDRTNQPQHF	TGTGCCAGCAGCAAACTGGACCGTACCAATCAGCCCCAGCATTTT
TRBV5-1	TRBJ1-1	.	.	CASSLQGPQNTEAFF	TGCGCCAGCAGCTTGCAAGGACCTCAGAACACTGAAGCTTTCTTT
TRBV7-3	TRBJ2-1	.	.	CASSPAHDNEQFF	TGTGCCAGCAGCCCCGCGCATGACAATGAGCAGTTCTTC
TRBV9	TRBJ2-5	.	.	CASSLSPGLEVETQYF	TGTGCCAGCAGCTTGTCGCCGGGACTGGAGGTAGAGACCCAGTACTTC
TRBV7-9	TRBJ2-3	TRBD2	.	CASSLDKRGALDTQYF	TGTGCCAGCAGCTTAGATAAGCGGGGGGCTTTGGATACGCAGTATTTT
TRBV2	TRBJ2-1	TRBD2	.	CASRLGGGLYNEQFF	TGTGCCAGCAGGCTCGGGGGGGGACTCTACAATGAGCAGTTCTTC
TRBV4-1	TRBJ2-2	.	.	CASSQLETGELFF	TGCGCCAGCAGCCAACTGGAAACCGGGGAGCTGTTTTTT
TRBV2	TRBJ1-2	.	.	CASSESGWGYGYTF	TGTGCCAGCAGTGAAAGTGGATGGGGGTATGGCTACACCTTC
TRBV18	TRBJ2-5	.	.	CASSPQETQYF	TGTGCCAGCTCACCCCAAGAGACCCAGTACTTC
TRBV5-6	TRBJ1-1	.	once	CASSSPWRGKKEAFF	TGTGCCAGCAGCTCCCCCTGGCGGGGTAAAAAGGAAGCTTTCTTT
TRBV19	TRBJ1-1	.	few	CASSIVVYTEAFF	TGTGCCAGTAGTATTGTAGTTTACACTGAAGCTTTCTTT
TRBV1	TRBJ1-2	.	.	CTSSTPGLHLNYGYTF	TGCACCAGCAGCACCCCGGGTTTACACCTTAACTATGGCTACACCTTC
TRBV18	TRBJ2-2	TRBD2	.	CASSPAGVGVGELFF	TGTGCCAGCTCACCAGCGGGAGTAGGTGTCGGGGAGCTGTTTTTT
TRBV7-9	TRBJ2-7	TRBD2	.	CASSLLLGRAYEQYF	TGTGCCAGCAGCTTATTACTCGGGAGGGCTTACGAGCAGTACTTC
TRBV18	TRBJ2-3	TRBD2	.	CASSPGLAGEDTQYF	TGTGCCAGCTCACCAGGACTAGCGGGAGAGGATACGCAGTATTTT
TRBV10-3	TRBJ1-1	TRBD1	.	CAISGKSGGADTEAFF	TGTGCCATCAGTGGGAAGTCAGGGGGTGCGGACACTGAAGCTTTCTTT
TRBV6-5	TRBJ2-7	TRBD2	once	CASSIGLASYEQYF	TGTGCCAGCAGCATAGGACTAGCTTCCTACGAGCAGTACTTC
TRBV5-6	TRBJ1-1	.	.	CASSIGQTTDAFF	TGTGCCAGCAGCATTGGACAGACCACTGACGCTTTCTTT
TRBV29-1	TRBJ2-1	.	.	CSVDGRSSYNEQFF	TGCAGCGTTGATGGGAGGAGCTCCTACAATGAGCAGTTCTTC
TRBV10-1	TRBJ1-5	.	.	CASNKPQENYSNQPQHF	TGCGCCAGCAACAAACCCCAGGAGAACTATAGCAATCAGCCCCAGCATTTT
TRBV6-5	TRBJ2-7	.	.	CASSYRVAYEQYF	TGTGCCAGCAGTTACCGAGTCGCCTACGAGCAGTACTTC
TRBV11-2	TRBJ2-2	TRBD2	.	CASSSSRGAGELFF	TGTGCCAGCAGCTCCTCTCGGGGGGCCGGGGAGCTGTTTTTT
TRBV4-2	TRBJ2-3	TRBD2	.	CASSQDRGGGSTDTQYF	TGTGCCAGCAGCCAAGATCGAGGCGGGGGGAGCACAGATACGCAGTATTTT
TRBV11-2	TRBJ2-1	.	.	CASSLGRVLHNEQFF	TGTGCCAGCAGCTTGGGCAGGGTATTACACAATGAGCAGTTCTTC